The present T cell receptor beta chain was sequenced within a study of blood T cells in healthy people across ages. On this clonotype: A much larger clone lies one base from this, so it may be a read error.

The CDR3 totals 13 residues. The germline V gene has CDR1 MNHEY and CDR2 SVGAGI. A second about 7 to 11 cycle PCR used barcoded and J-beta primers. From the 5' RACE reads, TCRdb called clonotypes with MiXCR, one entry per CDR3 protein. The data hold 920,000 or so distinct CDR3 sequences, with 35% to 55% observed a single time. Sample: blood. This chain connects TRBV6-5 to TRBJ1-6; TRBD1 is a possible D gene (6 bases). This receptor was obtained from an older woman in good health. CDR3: CANSYGGREPLHF. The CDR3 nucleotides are TGTGCCAACAGTTATGGGGGGCGCGAACCCCTCCACTTT.